This T cell receptor (beta chain) was identified in a study of blood T cell repertoires in COVID-19. As processed by the authors: Reference gene primers were amplified, and this amplification served to estimate nucleated cell counts. The protocol was immunoSEQ multiplex PCR, while the TCRdb copy is restricted to in-frame clones and leaves out a portion. From that table come the V and J calls and clone size; the DNA was used to work out D and trimming. The repertoire includes about 94,000 clones, around 87% of them detected once, and 4.5% to 5% sits in the top ten. Sequencing input: peripheral blood. This clonotype was obtained from a woman of 80 years or more with acute or convalescent COVID-19.

The CDR3 region has the DNA TGTGCCAGTAGCTCTATCGACAGGGGTACTTCTGGAAACACCATATATTTT. Amino acid sequence: CASSSIDRGTSGNTIYF. V is TRBV19 and J is TRBJ1-3, with 8 bases lining up with TRBD1. Trimming took 6 bases from V and 1 from J; bases not matched to a gene: 11. CDR1 LNHDA and CDR2 SQIVND come from the germline V gene (reference sequence). This CDR3 spans 17 amino acids.